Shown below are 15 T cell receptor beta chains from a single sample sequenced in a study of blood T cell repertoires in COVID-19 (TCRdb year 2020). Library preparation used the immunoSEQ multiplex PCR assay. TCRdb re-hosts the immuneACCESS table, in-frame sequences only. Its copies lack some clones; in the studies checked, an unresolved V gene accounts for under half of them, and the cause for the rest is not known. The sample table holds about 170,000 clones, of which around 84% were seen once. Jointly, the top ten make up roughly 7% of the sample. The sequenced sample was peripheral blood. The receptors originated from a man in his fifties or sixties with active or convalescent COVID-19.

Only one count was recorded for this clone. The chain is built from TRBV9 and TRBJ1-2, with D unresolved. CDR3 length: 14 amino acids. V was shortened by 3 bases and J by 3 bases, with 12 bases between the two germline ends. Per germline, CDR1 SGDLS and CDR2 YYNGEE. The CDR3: CASSAYGGYYGYTF. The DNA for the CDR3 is TGTGCCAGCAGCGCCTATGGAGGGTACTATGGCTACACCTTC. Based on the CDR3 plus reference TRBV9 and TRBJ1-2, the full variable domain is DSGVTQTPKHLITATGQRVTLRCSPRSGDLSVYWYQQSLDQGLQFLIQYYNGEERAKGNILERFSAQQFPDLHSELNLSSLELGDSALYFCASSAYGGYYGYTFGSGTRLTVV.

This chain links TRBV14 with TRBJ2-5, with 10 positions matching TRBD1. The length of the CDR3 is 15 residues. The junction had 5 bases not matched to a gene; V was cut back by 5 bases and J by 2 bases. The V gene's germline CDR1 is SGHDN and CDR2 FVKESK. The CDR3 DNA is TGTGCCAGCAGCTGGACAGGGGGATGGCAAGAGACCCAGTACTTC. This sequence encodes CASSWTGGWQETQYF.

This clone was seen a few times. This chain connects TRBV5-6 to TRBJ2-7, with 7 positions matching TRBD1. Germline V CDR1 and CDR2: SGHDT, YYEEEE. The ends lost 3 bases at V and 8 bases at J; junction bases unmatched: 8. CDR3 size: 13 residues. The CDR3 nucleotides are TGTGCCAGCAGCTACGATATCAGGGGGAAGCAGTACTTC. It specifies CASSYDIRGKQYF.

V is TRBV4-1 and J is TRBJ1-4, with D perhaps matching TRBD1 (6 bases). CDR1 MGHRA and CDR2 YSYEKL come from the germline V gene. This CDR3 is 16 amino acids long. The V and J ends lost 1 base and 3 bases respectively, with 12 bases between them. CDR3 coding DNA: TGCGCCAGCAGCCAAGTAGGACAGAGGTCTAATGAAAAACTGTTTTTT. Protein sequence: CASSQVGQRSNEKLFF.

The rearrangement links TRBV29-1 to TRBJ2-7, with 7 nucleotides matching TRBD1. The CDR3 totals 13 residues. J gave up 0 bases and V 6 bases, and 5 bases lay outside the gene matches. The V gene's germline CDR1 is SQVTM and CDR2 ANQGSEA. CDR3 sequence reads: CSVTGQSSYEQYF. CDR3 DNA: TGCAGCGTCACGGGACAGAGCTCCTACGAGCAGTACTTC.

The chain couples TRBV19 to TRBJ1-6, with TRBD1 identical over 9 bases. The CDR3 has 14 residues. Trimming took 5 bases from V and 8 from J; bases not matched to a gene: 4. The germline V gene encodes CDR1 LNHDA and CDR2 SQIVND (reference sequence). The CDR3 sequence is CASSPDRGDSPLHF. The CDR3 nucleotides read TGTGCCAGTAGTCCGGACAGGGGAGATTCACCCCTCCACTTT.

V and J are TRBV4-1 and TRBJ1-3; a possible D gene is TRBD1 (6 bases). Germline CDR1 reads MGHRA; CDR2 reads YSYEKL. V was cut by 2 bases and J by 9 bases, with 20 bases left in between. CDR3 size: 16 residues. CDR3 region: CASSQTGTASRGTIYF. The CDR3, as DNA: TGCGCCAGCAGCCAAACAGGGACGGCATCCAGAGGCACCATATATTTT.

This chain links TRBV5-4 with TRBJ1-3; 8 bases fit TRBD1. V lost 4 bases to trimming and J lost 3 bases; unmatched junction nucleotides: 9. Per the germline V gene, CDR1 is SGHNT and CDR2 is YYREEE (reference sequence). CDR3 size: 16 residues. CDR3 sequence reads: CASSGAQGAYGNTIYF. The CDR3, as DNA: TGTGCCAGCAGCGGCGCTCAGGGGGCATATGGAAACACCATATATTTT.

The CDR3 DNA sequence: TGTGCCAGCAGCTTAACAGGGACAGATACGCAGTATTTT. Translating gives CASSLTGTDTQYF. The chain uses TRBV11-1 and TRBJ2-3; D may be TRBD1 (6 bases). There are 13 residues in the CDR3. V was clipped by 2 bases and J by 3 bases, with 6 bases between them. CDR1 is SGHAT and CDR2 is FQDESV in the germline V gene (reference sequence). The full variable domain, rest sourced from reference TRBV11-1 and TRBJ2-3, is EAEVAQSPRYKITEKSQAVAFWCDPISGHATLYWYRQILGQGPELLVQFQDESVVDDSQLPKDRFSAERLKGVDSTLKIQPAELGDSAMYLCASSLTGTDTQYFGPGTRLTVL.

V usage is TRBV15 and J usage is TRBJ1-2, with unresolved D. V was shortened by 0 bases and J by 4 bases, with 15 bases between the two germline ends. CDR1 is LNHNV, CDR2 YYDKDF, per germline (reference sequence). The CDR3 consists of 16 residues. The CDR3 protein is CATSRDLGGAGYGYTF. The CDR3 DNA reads TGTGCCACCAGCAGAGATCTAGGTGGAGCTGGCTATGGCTACACCTTC.

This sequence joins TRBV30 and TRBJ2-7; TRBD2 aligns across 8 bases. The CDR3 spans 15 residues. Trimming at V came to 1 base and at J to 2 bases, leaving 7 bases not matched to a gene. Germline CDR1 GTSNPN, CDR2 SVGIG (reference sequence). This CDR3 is CAWSAPGTRTYEQYF. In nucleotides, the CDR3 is TGTGCCTGGAGTGCCCCCGGGACTAGGACCTACGAGCAGTACTTC. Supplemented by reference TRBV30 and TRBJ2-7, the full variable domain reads SQTIHQWPATLVQPVGSPLSLECTVEGTSNPNLYWYRQAAGRGLQLLFYSVGIGQISSEVPQNLSASRPQDRQFILSSKKLLLSDSGFYLCAWSAPGTRTYEQYFGPGTRLTVT.

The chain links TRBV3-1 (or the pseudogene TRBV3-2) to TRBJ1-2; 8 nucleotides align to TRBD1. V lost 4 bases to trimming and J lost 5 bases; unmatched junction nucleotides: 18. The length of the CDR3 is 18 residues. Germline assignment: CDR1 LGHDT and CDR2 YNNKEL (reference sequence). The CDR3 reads CASSPSLARGPLLYGYTF. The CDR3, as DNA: TGTGCCAGCAGCCCATCCCTGGCCAGGGGGCCCCTTTTGTATGGCTACACCTTC.

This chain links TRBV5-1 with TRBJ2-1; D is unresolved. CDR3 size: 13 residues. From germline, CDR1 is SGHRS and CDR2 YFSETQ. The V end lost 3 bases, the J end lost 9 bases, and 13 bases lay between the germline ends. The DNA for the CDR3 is TGCGCCAGCAGCTATAACCCGCCGCGTGAGCAGTTCTTC. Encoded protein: CASSYNPPREQFF.

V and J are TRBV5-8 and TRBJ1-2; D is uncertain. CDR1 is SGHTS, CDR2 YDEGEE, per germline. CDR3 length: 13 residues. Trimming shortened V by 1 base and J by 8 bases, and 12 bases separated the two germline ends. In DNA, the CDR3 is TGTGCCAGCAGCTTGCGGGAAGTCGGCGGCTACACCTTC. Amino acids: CASSLREVGGYTF.

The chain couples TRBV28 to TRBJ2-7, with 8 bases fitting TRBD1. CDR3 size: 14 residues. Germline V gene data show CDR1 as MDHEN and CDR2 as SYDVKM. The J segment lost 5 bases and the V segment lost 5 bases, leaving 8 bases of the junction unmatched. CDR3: CASSLRDRQHEQYF. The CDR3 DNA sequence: TGTGCCAGCAGTCTCCGGGACAGGCAGCACGAGCAGTACTTC. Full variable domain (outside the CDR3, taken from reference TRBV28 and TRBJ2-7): DVKVTQSSRYLVKRTGEKVFLECVQDMDHENMFWYRQDPGLGLRLIYFSYDVKMKEKGDIPEGYSVSREKKERFSLILESASTNQTSMYLCASSLRDRQHEQYFGPGTRLTVT.